Listed below are T cell receptor beta chains from one sample, sequenced in a study of blood T cells in healthy people across ages. One entry per CDR3 protein, called by TCRdb with MiXCR from the 5' RACE reads. The sample lists 1,100,000 or so distinct CDR3 sequences, 35% to 50% occurring once. The sample comprised blood. The receptors here all came from a woman in her sixties or seventies in good health. Both conserved end residues are part of each CDR3. The D gene is left open where the match is weak. The size of a clone is reported for some rows only, either as once, few or many, or as a class for expanded clones.

D | J | size | V | CDR3 | DNA
- | TRBJ2-1 | - | TRBV7-9 | CASSPGVASWAYNEQFF | TGTGCCAGCAGCCCCGGCGTAGCGAGTTGGGCATACAATGAGCAGTTCTTC
- | TRBJ2-1 | - | TRBV27 | CASKGGLEQFF | TGTGCCTCGAAGGGGGGACTCGAGCAGTTCTTC
TRBD2 | TRBJ2-1 | - | TRBV11-2 | CASSWGTSGGNEQFF | TGTGCCAGCAGCTGGGGGACTAGCGGGGGTAATGAGCAGTTCTTC
- | TRBJ2-7 | - | TRBV6-6 | CASSPRRESSYEQYF | TGTGCCAGCAGCCCCCGGAGGGAAAGCTCCTACGAGCAGTACTTC
TRBD2 | TRBJ2-3 | once | TRBV7-8 | CASSEGGTSVTDTQYF | TGTGCCAGCAGCGAGGGGGGGACTAGTGTCACAGATACGCAGTATTTT
TRBD1 | TRBJ1-1 | - | TRBV11-2 | CASSLGTGRNTEAFF | TGTGCCAGCAGCTTAGGGACAGGGAGGAACACTGAAGCTTTCTTT
TRBD1 | TRBJ2-5 | many | TRBV4-1 | CASSQTQGKETQYF | TGCGCCAGCAGCCAGACACAGGGGAAAGAGACCCAGTACTTC
TRBD1 | TRBJ2-7 | - | TRBV6-2/TRBV6-3 | CASSYPKTGEQTLYEQYF | TGTGCCAGCAGTTATCCAAAAACAGGGGAGCAGACCCTCTACGAGCAGTACTTC
TRBD1 | TRBJ1-2 | few | TRBV27 | CASRPTGVYGYTF | TGTGCCAGCAGGCCGACAGGGGTCTATGGCTACACCTTC
TRBD2 | TRBJ2-3 | few | TRBV7-3 | CASRDGTSGSITDTQYF | TGTGCCAGCAGAGACGGGACTAGCGGGAGTATCACAGATACGCAGTATTTT
TRBD2 | TRBJ2-7 | - | TRBV19 | CASSGRERSYEQYF | TGTGCCAGTAGTGGGCGGGAGAGGAGCTACGAGCAGTACTTC
- | TRBJ2-5 | - | TRBV29-1 | CSVVAGRNEQYF | TGCAGCGTTGTTGCAGGGAGGAATGAGCAGTACTTC
TRBD2 | TRBJ2-1 | - | TRBV11-1 | CASSLGVIWTGGKFSYNEQFF | TGTGCCAGCAGCTTAGGTGTGATTTGGACCGGGGGGAAATTCTCCTACAATGAGCAGTTCTTC
- | TRBJ2-3 | - | TRBV7-9 | CASVAASTDTQYF | TGTGCCAGCGTGGCGGCGAGCACAGATACGCAGTATTTT
- | TRBJ2-7 | - | TRBV29-1 | CSVGSRRYEQYF | TGCAGCGTTGGCTCCCGGCGCTACGAGCAGTACTTC
TRBD1 | TRBJ1-1 | - | TRBV20-1 | CSARDLGQGGYTEAFF | TGCAGTGCTAGAGATCTGGGACAGGGGGGGTACACTGAAGCTTTCTTT
TRBD1 | TRBJ2-7 | - | TRBV6-1 | CASSTGDRSYEQYF | TGTGCCAGCTCAACAGGGGACCGCTCCTACGAGCAGTACTTC
- | TRBJ2-1 | - | TRBV20-1 | CSARESGFSYSEQFF | TGCAGTGCTCGAGAAAGCGGATTCTCCTACAGTGAGCAGTTCTTC
- | TRBJ2-1 | - | TRBV12-3/TRBV12-4 | CASRAWDFEQFF | TGTGCCAGCAGGGCTTGGGACTTTGAGCAGTTCTTC
TRBD1 | TRBJ2-1 | - | TRBV6-4 | CASSEQSVDRVGNEQFF | TGTGCCAGCAGTGAACAAAGTGTGGACAGGGTCGGTAATGAGCAGTTCTTC
TRBD2 | TRBJ2-1 | many | TRBV7-2 | CASSKAWAGGTHEQFF | TGTGCCAGCAGCAAGGCCTGGGCGGGAGGTACTCATGAGCAGTTCTTC
TRBD1 | TRBJ2-7 | many | TRBV29-1 | CSVLTGGGYEQYF | TGCAGCGTCTTGACAGGGGGCGGGTACGAGCAGTACTTC
TRBD2 | TRBJ2-1 | few | TRBV20-1 | CSARHSLAGMYNEQFF | TGCAGTGCTAGACACTCACTAGCGGGGATGTACAATGAGCAGTTCTTC
- | TRBJ2-3 | - | TRBV30 | CAWSRTGLSTDTQYF | TGTGCCTGGAGTAGAACAGGGCTAAGCACAGATACGCAGTATTTT
- | TRBJ1-1 | - | TRBV27 | CASSLRGQTNEAFF | TGTGCCAGCAGTTTAAGAGGACAGACTAATGAAGCTTTCTTT
TRBD1 | TRBJ1-1 | - | TRBV27 | CASSYTGDFTEAFF | TGTGCCAGCAGTTACACAGGGGACTTCACTGAAGCTTTCTTT
- | TRBJ2-1 | - | TRBV7-2 | CASSFIGGRGYNEQFF | TGTGCCAGCAGCTTTATAGGAGGGAGGGGGTACAATGAGCAGTTCTTC
TRBD2 | TRBJ2-7 | few | TRBV18 | CASSRASGSSSYEQYF | TGTGCCAGCTCACGCGCTAGCGGGAGTAGCTCCTACGAGCAGTACTTC
TRBD1 | TRBJ2-7 | few | TRBV4-1 | CASSPVGTGGKYEQYF | TGCGCCAGCAGCCCGGTCGGGACAGGGGGAAAGTACGAGCAGTACTTC
- | TRBJ2-5 | - | TRBV7-8 | CASSLVPGARETQYF | TGTGCCAGCAGCTTAGTCCCCGGGGCGAGGGAGACCCAGTACTTC
TRBD1 | TRBJ2-1 | - | TRBV7-2 | CASSFSTGQGSYNEQFF | TGTGCCAGCAGCTTTTCTACGGGACAGGGGTCCTACAATGAGCAGTTCTTC
- | TRBJ2-7 | few | TRBV7-2 | CASSLQGGISYEQYF | TGTGCCAGCAGCTTACAGGGTGGCATTTCCTACGAGCAGTACTTC
- | TRBJ2-3 | few | TRBV18 | CASSPPSGGSTDTQYF | TGTGCCAGCTCACCACCTAGCGGAGGGAGCACAGATACGCAGTATTTT
TRBD2 | TRBJ2-1 | - | TRBV12-3/TRBV12-4 | CASQGLAGGVEQFF | TGTGCCAGCCAGGGACTAGCGGGAGGTGTTGAGCAGTTCTTC
- | TRBJ2-3 | few | TRBV5-6 | CASSLWDADTQYF | TGTGCCAGCAGCTTGTGGGACGCAGATACGCAGTATTTT